This passage covers 8 T cell receptor beta chains from one sample sequenced in a study of CD8 T cells in ankylosing spondylitis. Study findings and constraints: Typical of ankylosing spondylitis blood, it appeared, was a TCR beta motif of under 10 highly homologous variants.

TCRdb ran MiXCR on the 5' RACE reads and lists one entry per CDR3 protein. This sample has about 210,000 distinct CDR3 sequences; roughly 6.6% occur once, and the top ten carry 12% to 15%. These receptors' antigens are unknown. Sequencing was carried out using blood, either unsorted or a sorted T cell fraction (not recorded which). The receptors shown here come from a male donor with ankylosing spondylitis.

This clonotype was counted many times. The chain uses TRBV6-6 and TRBJ1-2; 7 positions agree with TRBD1. The CDR3 length is 13 residues. Looked up from germline, CDR1 is MNHNY and CDR2 is SVGAGI (reference sequence). Trimming cost V 8 bases and J 3 bases; bases outside gene matches: 6. Here the CDR3 DNA reads TGTGCCAGCGGAACAGGGGTATACTATGGCTACACCTTC. This codes for CASGTGVYYGYTF.

V is TRBV7-1 and J is TRBJ2-3; 7 bases align to TRBD2. TRBV7-1 is assigned to the ORF class and has an uncertain function. With V trimmed by 2 bases and J by 5 bases, 7 bases remained unmatched. The CDR3 spans 15 residues. This CDR3 is CASSSRGGAEDTQYF. The CDR3 bases are TGTGCCAGCAGCTCAAGGGGAGGGGCAGAAGATACGCAGTATTTT.

This clonotype was seen a handful of times. The J gene is TRBJ2-1, the V gene TRBV4-1; maybe TRBD2 (6 bases). V lost 5 bases, J lost 10 bases, and 24 bases lay in between. The germline V gene has CDR1 MGHRA and CDR2 YSYEKL. The CDR3 has 16 residues. The CDR3, as DNA: TGCGCCAGCAGCTTCGGAGCTAGCGAACCATTCGGGGAGCAGTTCTTC. Protein: CASSFGASEPFGEQFF.

Many counts were recorded for this clonotype. The chain has TRBV6-5 and TRBJ2-7, with TRBD1 identical over 7 bases. Germline lookup yields CDR1 MNHEY and CDR2 SVGAGI. The CDR3 covers 15 residues. V gave up 3 bases and J gave up 7 bases; unmatched junction bases: 12. CDR3 protein: CASSYGTVEIPEQYF. The CDR3, as DNA: TGTGCCAGCAGTTATGGGACAGTTGAGATTCCTGAGCAGTACTTC.

A few counts support this clonotype. The V and J genes are TRBV20-1 and TRBJ2-2; TRBD1 matches at 10 bases. V trimming: 6 bases; J trimming: 3 bases; junction bases outside the gene matches: 7. Germline loops: CDR1 DFQATT, CDR2 SNEGSKA (reference sequence). The CDR3 has 15 amino acids. CDR3 coding DNA: TGCAGTGCGAGGGACAGGGGTTCTTACACCGGGGAGCTGTTTTTT. This sequence encodes CSARDRGSYTGELFF.

About this clonotype: With a much larger clone just one base away, this may be a read error. The chain recombines TRBV4-3 with TRBJ2-1, with 7 bases identical to TRBD2. TRBJ2-7 matches the DNA end more closely, so the J call is doubtful. This CDR3 comprises 16 residues. Per germline, CDR1 LGHNA and CDR2 YSLEER. The chain's CDR3 is CASSQDRGGPYNEQYF. Written as DNA, the CDR3 is TGCGCCAGCAGCCAAGATCGCGGGGGACCTTACAATGAGCAGTACTTC.

The chain combines TRBV28 with TRBJ2-6; tentatively, D is TRBD1 (5 bases). Trimming removed 8 bases from V and 0 bases from J, with 14 bases in between. In germline, CDR1 is MDHEN, CDR2 SYDVKM. The CDR3 has 16 amino acids. CDR3 loop: CASHDRRISGANVLTF. The DNA for the CDR3 is TGTGCCAGCCACGACAGAAGAATCTCTGGGGCCAACGTCCTGACTTTC.

This clonotype has at least ten counts. The chain links TRBV19 to TRBJ1-1; no firm D call. Trimming cost V 0 bases and J 12 bases, with 17 bases left between them. Germline V gene data show CDR1 as LNHDA and CDR2 as SQIVND (reference sequence). This CDR3 is 14 amino acids long. The CDR3 bases are TGTGCCAGTAGTATAGATCTGAGCCCCCAGGAAACTTTCTTT. It is translated as CASSIDLSPQETFF.